The present entry profiles one TCR beta chain with its context. Assay: immunoSEQ multiplex PCR; the TCRdb copy retains only in-frame clones and omits some. The data contain about 290,000 clones, roughly nine tenths of them singletons. Cohorts were determined from participant-reported clinical history. These data originate in a study of blood T cell repertoires in COVID-19. The germline V gene encodes CDR1 SGHNT and CDR2 YYREEE (reference sequence). This CDR3 has 15 residues. Between the trimmed V and J ends, which lost 0 bases and 1 base, there was a span of 10 bases. Material for sequencing was PBMCs or T cells enriched from blood (not recorded which). The receptor was derived from a middle-aged woman who had recovered from COVID-19. The chain employs TRBV5-4 and TRBJ1-2; D remains ambiguous. The CDR3 here is CASSLAPLSNYGYTF. As DNA, the CDR3 is TGTGCCAGCAGCTTGGCGCCCCTCAGTAACTATGGCTACACCTTC.